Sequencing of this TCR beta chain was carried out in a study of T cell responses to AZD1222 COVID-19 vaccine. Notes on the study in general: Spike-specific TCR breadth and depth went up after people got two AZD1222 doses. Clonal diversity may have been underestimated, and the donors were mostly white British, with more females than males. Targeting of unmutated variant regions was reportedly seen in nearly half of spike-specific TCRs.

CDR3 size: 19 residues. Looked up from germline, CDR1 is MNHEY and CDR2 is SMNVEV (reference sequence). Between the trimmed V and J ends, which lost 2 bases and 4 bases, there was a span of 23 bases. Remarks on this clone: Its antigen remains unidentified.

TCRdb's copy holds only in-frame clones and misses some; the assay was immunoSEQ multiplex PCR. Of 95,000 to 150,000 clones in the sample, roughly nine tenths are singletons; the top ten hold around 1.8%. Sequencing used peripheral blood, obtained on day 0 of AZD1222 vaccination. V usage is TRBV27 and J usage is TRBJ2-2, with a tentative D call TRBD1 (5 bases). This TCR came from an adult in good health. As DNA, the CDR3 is TGTGCCAGCAGTTTAACCCCCGCCCCGCAGGGTAGGGGCACCGGGGAGCTGTTTTTT. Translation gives CASSLTPAPQGRGTGELFF.